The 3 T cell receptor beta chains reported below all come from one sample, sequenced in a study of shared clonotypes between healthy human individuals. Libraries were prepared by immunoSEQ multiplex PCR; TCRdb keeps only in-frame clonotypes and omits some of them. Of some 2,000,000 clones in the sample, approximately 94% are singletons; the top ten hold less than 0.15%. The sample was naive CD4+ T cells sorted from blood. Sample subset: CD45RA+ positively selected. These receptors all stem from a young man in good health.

The CDR3 DNA reads as TGTGCCAGCAGCTTAGACCCAGGGGTGGCAATGGGTCAGTACTTC. Amino acid sequence: CASSLDPGVAMGQYF. The chain is built from TRBV7-9 and TRBJ2-5; possible D gene TRBD1, 6 bases. V was pared by 1 base and J by 11 bases, with 20 bases between. The CDR3 consists of 15 residues. Germline lookup yields CDR1 SEHNR and CDR2 FQNEAQ (reference sequence). The whole variable domain, filled in from reference TRBV7-9 and TRBJ2-5, reads DTGVSQNPRHKITKRGQNVTFRCDPISEHNRLYWYRQTLGQGPEFLTYFQNEAQLEKSRLLSDRFSAERPKGSFSTLEIQRTEQGDSAMYLCASSLDPGVAMGQYFGPGTRLLVL.

CDR3 coding DNA: TGTGCCAGCAGTGATCAGGGCTGGGGCTACACCTTC. Amino acid sequence: CASSDQGWGYTF. The chain has TRBV6-1 and TRBJ1-2, with D tentatively TRBD1 (5 bases). Germline CDR1 is MNHNS and CDR2 is SASEGT. The V gene lost 3 bases and the J gene lost 8 bases, with 10 bases spanning the gap. This CDR3 region has 12 residues.

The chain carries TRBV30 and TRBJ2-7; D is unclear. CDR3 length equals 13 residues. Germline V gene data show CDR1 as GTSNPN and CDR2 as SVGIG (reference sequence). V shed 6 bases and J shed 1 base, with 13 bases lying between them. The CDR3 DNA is TGTGCCTGCTCTAGGTCCTTGTCCTACGAGCAGTACTTC. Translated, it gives CACSRSLSYEQYF.